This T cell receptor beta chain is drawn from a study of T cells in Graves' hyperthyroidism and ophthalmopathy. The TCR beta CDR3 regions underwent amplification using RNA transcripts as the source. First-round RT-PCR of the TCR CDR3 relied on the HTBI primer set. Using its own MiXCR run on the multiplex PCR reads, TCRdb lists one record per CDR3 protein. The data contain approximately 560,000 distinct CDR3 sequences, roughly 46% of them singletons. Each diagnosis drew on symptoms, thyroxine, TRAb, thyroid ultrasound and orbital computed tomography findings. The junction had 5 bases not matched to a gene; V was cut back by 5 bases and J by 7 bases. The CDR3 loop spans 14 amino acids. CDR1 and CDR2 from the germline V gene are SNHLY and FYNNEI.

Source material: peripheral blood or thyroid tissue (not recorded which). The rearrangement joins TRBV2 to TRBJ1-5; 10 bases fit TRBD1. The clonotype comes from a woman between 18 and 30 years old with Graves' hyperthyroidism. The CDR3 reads CASSHGQGGQPQHF. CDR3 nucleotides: TGTGCCAGCAGTCATGGACAGGGGGGGCAGCCCCAGCATTTT.